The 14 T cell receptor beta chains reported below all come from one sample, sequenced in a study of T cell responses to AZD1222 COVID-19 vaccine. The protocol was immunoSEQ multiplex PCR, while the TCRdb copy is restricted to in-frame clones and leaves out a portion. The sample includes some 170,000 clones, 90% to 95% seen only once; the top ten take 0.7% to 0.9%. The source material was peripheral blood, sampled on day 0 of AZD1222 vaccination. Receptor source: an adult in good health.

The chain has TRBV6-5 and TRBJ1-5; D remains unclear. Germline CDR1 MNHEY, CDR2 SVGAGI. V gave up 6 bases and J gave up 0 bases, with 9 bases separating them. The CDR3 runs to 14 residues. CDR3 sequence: CASSARDSNQPQHF. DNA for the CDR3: TGTGCCAGCAGCGCCAGAGATAGCAATCAGCCCCAGCATTTT.

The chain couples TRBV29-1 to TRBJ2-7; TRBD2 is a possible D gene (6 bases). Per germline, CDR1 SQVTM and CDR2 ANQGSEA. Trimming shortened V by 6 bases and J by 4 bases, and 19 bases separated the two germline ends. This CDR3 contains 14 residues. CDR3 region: CSVHTGVLPYEQYF. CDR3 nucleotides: TGCAGCGTCCACACGGGGGTACTACCTTACGAGCAGTACTTC.

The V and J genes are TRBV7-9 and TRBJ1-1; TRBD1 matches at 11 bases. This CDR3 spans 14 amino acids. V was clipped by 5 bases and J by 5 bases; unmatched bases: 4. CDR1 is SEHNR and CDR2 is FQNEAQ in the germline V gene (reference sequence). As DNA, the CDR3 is TGTGCCAGCAGCAGGGGACAGGGGGAGACTGAAGCTTTCTTT. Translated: CASSRGQGETEAFF.

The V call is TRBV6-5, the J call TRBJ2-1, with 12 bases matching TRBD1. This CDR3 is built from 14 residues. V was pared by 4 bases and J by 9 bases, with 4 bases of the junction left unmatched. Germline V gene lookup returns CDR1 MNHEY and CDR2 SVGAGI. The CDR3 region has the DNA TGTGCCAGCAGTTTGGGACAGGGGGCTGGTGAGCAGTTCTTC. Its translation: CASSLGQGAGEQFF.

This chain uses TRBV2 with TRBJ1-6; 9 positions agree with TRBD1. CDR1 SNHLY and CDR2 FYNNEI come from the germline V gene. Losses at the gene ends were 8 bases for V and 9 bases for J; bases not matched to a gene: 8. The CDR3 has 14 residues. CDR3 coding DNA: TGTGCCAGCGAGACAGGGGGTGTCAGTTCACCCCTCCACTTT. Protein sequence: CASETGGVSSPLHF. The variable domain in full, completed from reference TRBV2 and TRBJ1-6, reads EPEVTQTPSHQVTQMGQEVILRCVPISNHLYFYWYRQILGQKVEFLVSFYNNEISEKSEIFDDQFSVERPDGSNFTLKIRSTKLEDSAMYFCASETGGVSSPLHFGNGTRLTVT.

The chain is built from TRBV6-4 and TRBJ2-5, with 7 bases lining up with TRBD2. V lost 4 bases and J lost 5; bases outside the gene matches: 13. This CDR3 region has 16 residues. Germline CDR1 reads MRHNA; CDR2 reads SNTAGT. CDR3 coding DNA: TGTGCCAGCAGTGGATCTAGCGGCCACGGCGGCGAGACCCAGTACTTC. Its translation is CASSGSSGHGGETQYF.

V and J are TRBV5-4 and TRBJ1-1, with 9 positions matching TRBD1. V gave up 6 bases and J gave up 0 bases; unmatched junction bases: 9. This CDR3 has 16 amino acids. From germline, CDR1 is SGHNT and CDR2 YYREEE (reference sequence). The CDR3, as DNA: TGTGCCAGCACCCGAGTGGGGGACAGGGTGAACACTGAAGCTTTCTTT. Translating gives CASTRVGDRVNTEAFF. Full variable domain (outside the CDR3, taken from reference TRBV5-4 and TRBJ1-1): ETGVTQSPTHLIKTRGQQVTLRCSSQSGHNTVSWYQQALGQGPQFIFQYYREEENGRGNFPPRFSGLQFPNYSSELNVNALELDDSALYLCASTRVGDRVNTEAFFGQGTRLTVV.

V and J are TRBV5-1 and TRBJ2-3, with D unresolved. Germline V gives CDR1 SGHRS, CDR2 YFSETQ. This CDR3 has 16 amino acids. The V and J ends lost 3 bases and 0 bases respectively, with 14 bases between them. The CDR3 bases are TGCGCCAGCAGCTCGGGTCCCGGTTCTAGCACAGATACGCAGTATTTT. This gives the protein CASSSGPGSSTDTQYF.

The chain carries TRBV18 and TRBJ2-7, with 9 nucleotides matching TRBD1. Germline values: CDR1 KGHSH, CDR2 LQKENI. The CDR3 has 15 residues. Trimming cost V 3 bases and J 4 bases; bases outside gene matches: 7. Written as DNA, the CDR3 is TGTGCCAGCTCACCCATTAGGGACAGGGCTTACGAGCAGTACTTC. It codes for CASSPIRDRAYEQYF.

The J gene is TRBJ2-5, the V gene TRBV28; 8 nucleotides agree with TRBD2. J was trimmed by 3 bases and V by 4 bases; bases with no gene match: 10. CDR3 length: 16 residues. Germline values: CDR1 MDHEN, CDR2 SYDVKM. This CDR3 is CASSSSLRAGEETQYF. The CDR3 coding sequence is TGTGCCAGCAGTTCATCTCTACGAGCGGGGGAAGAGACCCAGTACTTC.

This CDR3 is CASSSTGIYLNEKLFF. In nucleotides, the CDR3 is TGTGCCAGCAGCTCAACCGGGATATATCTTAATGAAAAACTGTTTTTT. This rearrangement joins TRBV7-8 to TRBJ1-4; the D is unclear. This CDR3 has 16 amino acids. Trimming took off 4 bases at V and 4 bases at J, with 16 bases between the two ends. Germline-derived CDR1 and CDR2 are SGHVS and FQNEAQ.

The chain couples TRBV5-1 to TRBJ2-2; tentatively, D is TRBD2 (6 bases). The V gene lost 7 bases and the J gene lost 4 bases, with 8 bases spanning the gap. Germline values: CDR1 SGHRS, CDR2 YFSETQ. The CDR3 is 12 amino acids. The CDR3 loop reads CASAGFTGELFF. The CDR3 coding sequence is TGCGCCAGCGCGGGGTTCACCGGGGAGCTGTTTTTT.

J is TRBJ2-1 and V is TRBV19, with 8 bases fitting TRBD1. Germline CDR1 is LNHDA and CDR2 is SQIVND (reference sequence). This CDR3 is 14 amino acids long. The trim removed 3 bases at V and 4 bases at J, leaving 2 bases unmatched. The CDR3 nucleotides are TGTGCCAGTAGTATTCAGGGGGCATACAATGAGCAGTTCTTC. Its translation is CASSIQGAYNEQFF.

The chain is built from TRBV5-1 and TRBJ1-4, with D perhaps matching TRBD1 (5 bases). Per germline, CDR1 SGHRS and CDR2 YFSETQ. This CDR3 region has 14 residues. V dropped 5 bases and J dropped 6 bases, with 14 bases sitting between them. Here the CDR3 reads CASSYSREDEKLFF. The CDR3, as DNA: TGCGCCAGCAGTTATTCCAGGGAGGATGAAAAACTGTTTTTT.